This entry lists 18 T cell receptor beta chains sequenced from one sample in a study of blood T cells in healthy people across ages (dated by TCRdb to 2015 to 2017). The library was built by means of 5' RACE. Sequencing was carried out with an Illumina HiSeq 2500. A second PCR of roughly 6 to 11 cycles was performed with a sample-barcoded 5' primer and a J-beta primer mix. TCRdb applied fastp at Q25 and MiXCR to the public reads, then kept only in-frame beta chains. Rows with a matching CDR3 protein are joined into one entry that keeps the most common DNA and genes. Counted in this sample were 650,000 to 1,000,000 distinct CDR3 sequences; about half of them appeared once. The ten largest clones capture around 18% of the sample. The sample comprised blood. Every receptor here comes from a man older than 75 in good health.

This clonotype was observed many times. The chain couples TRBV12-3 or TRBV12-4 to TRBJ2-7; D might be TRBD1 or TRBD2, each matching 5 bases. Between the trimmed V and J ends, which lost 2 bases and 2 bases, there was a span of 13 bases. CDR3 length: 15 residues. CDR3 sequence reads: CASSLTGTSPYEQYF. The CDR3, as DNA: TGTGCCAGCAGTTTAACCGGGACGTCCCCCTACGAGCAGTACTTC.

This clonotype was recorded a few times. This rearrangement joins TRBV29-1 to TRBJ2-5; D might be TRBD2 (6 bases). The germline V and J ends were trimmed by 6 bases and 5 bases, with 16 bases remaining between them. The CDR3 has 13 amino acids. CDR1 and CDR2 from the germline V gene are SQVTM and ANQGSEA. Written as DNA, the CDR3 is TGCAGCGTGAGGGCCCAGGGACTGGAGACCCAGTACTTC. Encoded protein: CSVRAQGLETQYF.

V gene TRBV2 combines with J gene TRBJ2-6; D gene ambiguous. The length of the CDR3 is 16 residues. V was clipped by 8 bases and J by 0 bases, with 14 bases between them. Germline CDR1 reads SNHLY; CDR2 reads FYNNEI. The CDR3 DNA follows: TGTGCCAGCCTTCGCGGCCCCAGCTCTGGGGCCAACGTCCTGACTTTC. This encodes CASLRGPSSGANVLTF. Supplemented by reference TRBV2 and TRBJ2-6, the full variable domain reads EPEVTQTPSHQVTQMGQEVILRCVPISNHLYFYWYRQILGQKVEFLVSFYNNEISEKSEIFDDQFSVERPDGSNFTLKIRSTKLEDSAMYFCASLRGPSSGANVLTFGAGSRLTVL.

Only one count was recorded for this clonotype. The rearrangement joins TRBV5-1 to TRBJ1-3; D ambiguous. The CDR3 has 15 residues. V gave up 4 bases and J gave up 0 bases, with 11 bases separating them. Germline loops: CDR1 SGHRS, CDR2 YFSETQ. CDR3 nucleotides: TGCGCCAGCAGCCCTCCGCTCCCCTCTGGAAACACCATATATTTT. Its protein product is CASSPPLPSGNTIYF.

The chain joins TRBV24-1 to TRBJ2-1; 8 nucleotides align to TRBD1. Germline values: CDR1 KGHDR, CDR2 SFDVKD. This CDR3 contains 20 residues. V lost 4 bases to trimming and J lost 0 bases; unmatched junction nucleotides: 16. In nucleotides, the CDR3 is TGTGCCACCAGTGAGCCGACGTCATGGGGACAGGAGAGCTCCTACAATGAGCAGTTCTTC. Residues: CATSEPTSWGQESSYNEQFF.

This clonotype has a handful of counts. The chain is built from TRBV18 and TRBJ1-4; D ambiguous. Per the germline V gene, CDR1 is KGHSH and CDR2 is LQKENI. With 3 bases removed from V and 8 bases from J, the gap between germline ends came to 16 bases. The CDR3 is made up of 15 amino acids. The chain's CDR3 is CASSPVDGSGEKLFF. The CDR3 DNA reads TGTGCCAGCTCACCGGTGGATGGATCAGGAGAAAAACTGTTTTTT.

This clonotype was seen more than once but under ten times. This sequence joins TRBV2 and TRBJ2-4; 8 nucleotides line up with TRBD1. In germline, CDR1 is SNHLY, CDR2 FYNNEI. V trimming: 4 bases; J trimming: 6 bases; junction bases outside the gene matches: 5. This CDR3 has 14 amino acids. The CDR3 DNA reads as TGTGCCAGCAGTGGGGACAGGAATATAAACATTCAGTACTTC. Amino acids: CASSGDRNINIQYF.

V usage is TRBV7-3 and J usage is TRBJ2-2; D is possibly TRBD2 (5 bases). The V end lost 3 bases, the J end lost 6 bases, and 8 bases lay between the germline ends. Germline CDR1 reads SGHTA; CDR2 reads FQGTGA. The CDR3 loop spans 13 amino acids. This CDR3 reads CASSFLASGELFF. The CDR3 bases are TGTGCCAGCAGCTTTCTAGCATCCGGGGAGCTGTTTTTT. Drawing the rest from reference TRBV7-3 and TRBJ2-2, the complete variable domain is GAGVSQTPSNKVTEKGKYVELRCDPISGHTALYWYRQSLGQGPEFLIYFQGTGAADDSGLPNDRFFAVRPEGSVSTLKIQRTERGDSAVYLCASSFLASGELFFGEGSRLTVL.

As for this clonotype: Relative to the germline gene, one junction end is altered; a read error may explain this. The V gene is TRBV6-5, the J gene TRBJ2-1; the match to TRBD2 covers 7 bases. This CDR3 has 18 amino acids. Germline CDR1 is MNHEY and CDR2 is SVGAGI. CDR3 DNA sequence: TGTGCCCGCAGTTACGGAGTAGCGGGCGGTAGCTCCTACAATGAGCAGTTCTTC. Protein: CARSYGVAGGSSYNEQFF.

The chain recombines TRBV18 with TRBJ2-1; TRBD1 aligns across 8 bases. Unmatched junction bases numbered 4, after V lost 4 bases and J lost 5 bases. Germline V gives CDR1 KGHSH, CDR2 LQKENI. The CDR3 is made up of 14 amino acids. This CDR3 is CASSQPGQDNEQFF. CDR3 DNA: TGTGCCAGCTCACAGCCGGGACAGGACAATGAGCAGTTCTTC.

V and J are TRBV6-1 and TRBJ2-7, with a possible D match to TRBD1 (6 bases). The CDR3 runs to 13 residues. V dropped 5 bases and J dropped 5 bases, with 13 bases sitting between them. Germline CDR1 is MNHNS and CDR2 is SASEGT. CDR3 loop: CASSPGGRNEQYF. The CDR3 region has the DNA TGTGCCAGCAGTCCTGGGGGCAGGAACGAGCAGTACTTC.

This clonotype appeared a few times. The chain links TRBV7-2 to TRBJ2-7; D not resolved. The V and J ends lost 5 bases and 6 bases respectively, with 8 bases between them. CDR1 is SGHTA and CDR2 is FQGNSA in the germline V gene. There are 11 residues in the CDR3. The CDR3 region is CASSADGEQYF. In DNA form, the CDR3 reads TGTGCCAGCAGCGCGGACGGCGAGCAGTACTTC.

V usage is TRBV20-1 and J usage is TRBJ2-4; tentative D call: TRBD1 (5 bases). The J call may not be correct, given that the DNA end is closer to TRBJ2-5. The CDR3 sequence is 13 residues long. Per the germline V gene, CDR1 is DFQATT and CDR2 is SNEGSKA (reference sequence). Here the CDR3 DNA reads TGCAGTGCCCCCCGTGAAGGGGTTGAGACCCAGTACTTC. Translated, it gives CSAPREGVETQYF.

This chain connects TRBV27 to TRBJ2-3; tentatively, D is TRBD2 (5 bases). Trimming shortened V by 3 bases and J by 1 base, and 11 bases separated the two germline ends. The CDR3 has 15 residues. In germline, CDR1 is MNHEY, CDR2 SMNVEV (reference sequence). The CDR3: CASSFGLRGTDTQYF. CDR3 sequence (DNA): TGTGCCAGCAGTTTCGGGTTGAGGGGCACAGATACGCAGTATTTT.

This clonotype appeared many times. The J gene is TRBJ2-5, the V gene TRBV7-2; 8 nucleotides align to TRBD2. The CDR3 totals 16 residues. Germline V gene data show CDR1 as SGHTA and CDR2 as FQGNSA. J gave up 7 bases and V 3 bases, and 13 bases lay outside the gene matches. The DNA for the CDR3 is TGTGCCAGCAGCTTCGACGGGACTAGGGACATCGGGACCCAGTACTTC. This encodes CASSFDGTRDIGTQYF.

For the CDR3, the DNA is TGCAGTGCTAGAGATTGGACTAGCGGGCAAGAGACCCAGTACTTC. Protein sequence: CSARDWTSGQETQYF. V usage is TRBV20-1 and J usage is TRBJ2-5, with 11 positions matching TRBD2. This CDR3 region has 15 residues. Germline trimming cut 0 bases from V and 2 bases from J; bases unmatched to any gene: 2. Germline CDR1 reads DFQATT; CDR2 reads SNEGSKA (reference sequence).

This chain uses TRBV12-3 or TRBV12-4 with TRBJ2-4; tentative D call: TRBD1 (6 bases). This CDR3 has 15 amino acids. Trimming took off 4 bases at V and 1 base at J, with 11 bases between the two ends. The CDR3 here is CASSSPGDAKNIQYF. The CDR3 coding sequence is TGTGCCAGCAGTTCCCCAGGGGACGCCAAAAACATTCAGTACTTC.

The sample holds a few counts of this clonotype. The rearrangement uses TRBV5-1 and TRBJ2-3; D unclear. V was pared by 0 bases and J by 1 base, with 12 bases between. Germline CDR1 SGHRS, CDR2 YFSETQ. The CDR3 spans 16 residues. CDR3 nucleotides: TGCGCCAGCAGCTTGGTCGGCAGTGTGGGCACAGATACGCAGTATTTT. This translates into CASSLVGSVGTDTQYF.